This TCR beta chain stems from a study of T cells in Graves' hyperthyroidism and ophthalmopathy (dated by TCRdb to between 2017 and 2020). Concerning the study at large: Peripheral blood was sampled at the time of initial diagnosis, prior to any treatment. In addition, the study compared T-cell repertoires in thyroid tissue and in blood from roughly six Graves' hyperthyroidism patients. The paper reports TCR Vbeta CDR3 sequencing of some 140 peripheral blood samples: approximately 41 ophthalmopathy, under 80 hyperthyroidism and 17 progressor patients. Following sampling, methimazole starting at 30 mg daily was given to hyperthyroidism patients, and high-dose intravenous methylprednisolone was given to ophthalmopathy patients. Whether ophthalmopathy could be predicted prospectively was tested in an independent validation cohort made up of about 18 hyperthyroidism patients plus 17 patients who later progressed to ophthalmopathy. To identify distinguishing TCR V-J signatures, a discovery cohort of 95 to 100 patients was used, comprising roughly 45 with Graves' ophthalmopathy and approximately 58 with stable Graves' hyperthyroidism. The 75 to 100 discovery patients were randomly split 7:3 into training and test sets.

For this chain, trimming is 5 bases at the V end and 8 bases at the J end, and the number of junction bases without a gene match is 7. Looking up the germline V gene yields CDR1 SGHAT and CDR2 FQNNGV. Counted from cysteine to phenylalanine, this CDR3 has 13 amino acids. Only CDR3 DNA remains: 39 bases, in frame from the first base. The hyperthyroidism patients were between 18 and 65 years old and newly diagnosed, with a disease duration of less than 2 months. Exclusion was applied to patients with uncontrolled infections, other autoimmune diseases, pregnancy or lactation. Diagnoses were established on the basis of clinical symptoms, serum thyroxine and TRAb, thyroid ultrasound, and orbital computed tomography. Blood from progressor patients was collected at the time of first diagnosis with hyperthyroidism, before any ophthalmopathy symptoms had appeared. Ficoll-Paque density gradient centrifugation was used to isolate PBMCs from 10 ml of fresh peripheral blood. Patients classed as progressors first received a Graves' hyperthyroidism diagnosis and then went on to develop ophthalmopathy during follow-up. Total RNA was extracted with Trizol reagent, and quality was checked on an Agilent 2100 Bioanalyzer.

Results and caveats for the whole study, not just this receptor: Sample size was not statistically predetermined, and investigators were not blinded to group allocation. In validation, progression to ophthalmopathy was predicted by the model with almost 71% sensitivity and 72% to 85% specificity, a median of approximately 6.5 months before onset. In cross-validation, a model built on a 13 V-J signature told ophthalmopathy apart from stable hyperthyroidism with approximately 90% sensitivity and about 81% specificity, and in testing the same model reached 80%/75%. Most expanded thyroid clonotypes (frequency above 0.001) were also detected in blood, a finding suggesting that blood repertoires may reflect thyroid immune responses.

The TCR beta CDR3 regions were amplified from RNA transcripts. The TCR CDR3 was subjected to a first round of RT-PCR using the HTBI primer set and the Qiagen OneStep RT-PCR kit. Libraries were constructed in a second round of multiplex PCR, after which size selection and purification were performed. Sequencing of the libraries was done on an Illumina HiSeq2000 using paired-end 100 bp reads. Per the source publication's procedure: SOAPnuke was used to process the raw data, removing reads that contained adapters or uncalled bases, had a mean Phred below 15, or lacked an exact match to the constant primer or identifier. COPE v1.2.5 was used to merge the high-quality paired reads, and each unique nucleotide sequence was defined as a clonotype. MiTCR v1.1 was used to align clonotypes to the IMGT TRBV, TRBD and TRBJ reference segments. Analysis was restricted to V-J combinations with a frequency above 0.0001, which covered just over 98% of repertoires. The TCS score was defined as F50 (clonal expansion) divided by E x V (chaos), with BLOSUM62-based TCRdist calculated between CDR3 peptides within each V-J. Welch's t-statistics and random forest reduced around 550 V-J features to 10 to 15, which were used in a naive Bayes classifier (R e1071). The public reads were reprocessed in TCRdb via fastp at Q25 and MiXCR, keeping in-frame beta chains. Duplicate CDR3 protein sequences are folded into a single record with the most common DNA and genes. TCRdb's processing, not the study's, gives the V and J calls here. Present in this sample are hundreds of thousands of distinct CDR3 sequences, more than 11% of which were seen just once. The top ten clonotypes cover around 5.4% of the sample.

This clonotype has ten or more counts. Its recognized antigen is unknown. No base qualities exist here, and no much larger clone lies one base off it. The rearranged segments are TRBV11-2 and TRBJ1-1, and 8 junctional nucleotides match TRBD1. The sequence was collected from a woman in her 30s with Graves' hyperthyroidism that later progressed to Graves' ophthalmopathy. Sequencing was carried out using blood. The DNA reads TGTGCCAGCAGCCTGGACAGGGCCGGGGAAGCTTTCTTT. Translated, it reads CASSLDRAGEAFF.